This T cell receptor (beta chain) originates from a study of long-term antiretroviral therapy in people with HIV. Study-wide results and limits: Post-ART samples showed increased diversity that remained below transplant donor control levels. Blood, drawn from the mid-2000s to the late 2010s, may reflect older ART regimens.

This clone was recorded a few times. Antigen: not known. Every participant gave one or more pre-ART and two or more post-ART PBMC samples. Treatment for every participant with HIV took place in the United States. The V gene lost 1 base and the J gene lost 3 bases, with 13 bases spanning the gap. The CDR3 has 15 residues. From germline, CDR1 is LNHDA and CDR2 SQIVND (reference sequence). Survey level was the resolution at which the v3.0 immunoSEQ assay ran. The data were produced by immunoSEQ multiplex PCR, yet TCRdb's version contains in-frame clones alone and is incomplete. Of tens of thousands of clones in the sample, roughly four fifths were seen once.

The rearrangement joins TRBV19 to TRBJ2-7; possibly TRBD1 for D (7 bases). Sequences were derived from unsorted PBMCs, sampled 0.3 years after starting antiretroviral therapy. The receptor was derived from a man aged 18-30 years with HIV. For the CDR3, the DNA is TGTGCCAGTAGTATAGGCAGGGGGGAATACTACGAGCAGTACTTC. It encodes CASSIGRGEYYEQYF.